This T cell receptor beta chain was documented in a study of T cells in Graves' hyperthyroidism and ophthalmopathy. Study-wide context: Peripheral blood samples were taken at initial diagnosis, prior to any treatment.

Note on this clonotype: Its antigen is still unknown.

The patients, who ranged from 18 to 65 in age, presented with newly diagnosed hyperthyroidism lasting under 2 months. Patients were excluded for uncontrolled infection, other autoimmune disease, pregnancy or lactation. Germline values: CDR1 ENHRY, CDR2 SYGVKD. The CDR3 has 13 residues. After removal of 8 bases from V and 7 bases from J, the junction contained 10 bases not matched to a gene. General study points: Ophthalmopathy prediction by the model preceded onset by a median roughly 6 months.

It was RNA transcripts that yielded the amplified TCR beta CDR3 regions. The HTBI primer set served for first-round RT-PCR of the TCR CDR3. TCRdb re-called the multiplex PCR reads with MiXCR, one entry per CDR3 protein. The data hold roughly 290,000 distinct CDR3 sequences, with 10% to 15% observed a single time. This clonotype originated in a woman aged 25 to 39 with Graves' hyperthyroidism that later progressed to Graves' ophthalmopathy. Sequencing was done on a sample of blood. The V and J genes are TRBV10-3 and TRBJ1-2, with 7 bases that match TRBD1. The CDR3 nucleotides are TGTGCCATCGGGGAGGCAGGGGGGACTGGCTACACCTTC. Its protein product is CAIGEAGGTGYTF.